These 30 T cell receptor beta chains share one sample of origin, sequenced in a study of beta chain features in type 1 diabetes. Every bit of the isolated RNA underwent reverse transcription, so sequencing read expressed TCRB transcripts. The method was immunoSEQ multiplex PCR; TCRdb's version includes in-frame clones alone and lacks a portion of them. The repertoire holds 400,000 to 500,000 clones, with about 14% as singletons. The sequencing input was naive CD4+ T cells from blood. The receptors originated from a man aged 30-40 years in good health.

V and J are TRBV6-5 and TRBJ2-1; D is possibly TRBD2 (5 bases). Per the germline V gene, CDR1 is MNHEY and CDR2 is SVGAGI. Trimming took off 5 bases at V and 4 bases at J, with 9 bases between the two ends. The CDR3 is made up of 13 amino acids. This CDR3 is CASSRERYNEQFF. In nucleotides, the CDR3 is TGTGCCAGCAGTCGGGAACGGTACAATGAGCAGTTCTTC.

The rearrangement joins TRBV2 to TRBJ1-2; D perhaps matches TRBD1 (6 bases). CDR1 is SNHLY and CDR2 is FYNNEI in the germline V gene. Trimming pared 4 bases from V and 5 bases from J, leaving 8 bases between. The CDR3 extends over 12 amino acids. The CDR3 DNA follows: TGTGCCAGCAGTGGGGGGACATATGGCTACACCTTC. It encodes CASSGGTYGYTF.

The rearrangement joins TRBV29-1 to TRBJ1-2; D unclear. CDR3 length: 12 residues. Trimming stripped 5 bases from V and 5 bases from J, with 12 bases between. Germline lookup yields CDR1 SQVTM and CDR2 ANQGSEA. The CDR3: CSVRRARYGYTF. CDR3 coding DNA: TGCAGCGTTCGGAGGGCACGTTATGGCTACACCTTC.

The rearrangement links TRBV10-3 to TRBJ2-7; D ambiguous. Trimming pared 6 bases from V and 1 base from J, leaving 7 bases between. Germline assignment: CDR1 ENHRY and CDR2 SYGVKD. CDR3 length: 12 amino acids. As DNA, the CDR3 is TGTGCCATCAGCCAGGATTCCTACGAGCAGTACGTC. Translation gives CAISQDSYEQYV.

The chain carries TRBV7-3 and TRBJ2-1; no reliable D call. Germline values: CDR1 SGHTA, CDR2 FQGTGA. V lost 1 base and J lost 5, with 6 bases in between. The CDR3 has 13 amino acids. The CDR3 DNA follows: TGTGCCAGCAGCTTAAGTCGAAACAATGAGCAGTTCTTC. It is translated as CASSLSRNNEQFF.

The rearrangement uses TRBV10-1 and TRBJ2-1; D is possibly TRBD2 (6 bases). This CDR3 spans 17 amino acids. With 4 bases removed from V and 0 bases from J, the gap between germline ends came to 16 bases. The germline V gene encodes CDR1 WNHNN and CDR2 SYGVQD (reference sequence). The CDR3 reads CASSGTSSISSYNEQFF. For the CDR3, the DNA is TGCGCCAGCAGTGGTACTAGCTCCATCAGCTCCTACAATGAGCAGTTCTTC.

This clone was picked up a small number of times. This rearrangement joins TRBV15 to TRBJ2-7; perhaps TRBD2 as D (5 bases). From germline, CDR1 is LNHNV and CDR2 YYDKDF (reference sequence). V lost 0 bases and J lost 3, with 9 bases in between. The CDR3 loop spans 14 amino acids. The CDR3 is CATSRDRLLYEQYF. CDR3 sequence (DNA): TGTGCCACCAGCAGAGACCGACTACTCTACGAGCAGTACTTC.

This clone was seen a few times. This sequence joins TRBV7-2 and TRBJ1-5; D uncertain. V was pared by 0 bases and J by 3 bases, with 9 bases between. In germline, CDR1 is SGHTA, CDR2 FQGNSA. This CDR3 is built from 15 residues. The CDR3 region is CASSLAAGYNQPQHF. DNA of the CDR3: TGTGCCAGCAGCTTAGCGGCCGGTTACAATCAGCCCCAGCATTTT.

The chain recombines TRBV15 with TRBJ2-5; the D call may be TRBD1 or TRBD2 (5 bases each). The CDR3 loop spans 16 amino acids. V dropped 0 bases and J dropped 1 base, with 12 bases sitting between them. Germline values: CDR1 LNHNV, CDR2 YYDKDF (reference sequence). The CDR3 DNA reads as TGTGCCACCAGCAGAGATCGTCAGGGACCCCAAGAGACCCAGTACTTC. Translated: CATSRDRQGPQETQYF.

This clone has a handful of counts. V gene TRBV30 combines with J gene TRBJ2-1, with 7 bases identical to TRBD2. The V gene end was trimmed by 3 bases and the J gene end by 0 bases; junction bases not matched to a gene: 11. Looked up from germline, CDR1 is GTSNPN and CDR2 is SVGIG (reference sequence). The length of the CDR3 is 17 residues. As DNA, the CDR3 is TGTGCCTGGAGGGACTCTTGGTCTAGCGGCTCCTACAATGAGCAGTTCTTC. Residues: CAWRDSWSSGSYNEQFF.

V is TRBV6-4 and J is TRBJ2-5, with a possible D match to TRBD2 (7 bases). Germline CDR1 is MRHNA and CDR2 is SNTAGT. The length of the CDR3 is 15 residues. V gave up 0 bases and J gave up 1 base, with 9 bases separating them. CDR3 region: CASSDSGGPQETQYF. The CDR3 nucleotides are TGTGCCAGCAGTGACTCCGGGGGGCCCCAAGAGACCCAGTACTTC.

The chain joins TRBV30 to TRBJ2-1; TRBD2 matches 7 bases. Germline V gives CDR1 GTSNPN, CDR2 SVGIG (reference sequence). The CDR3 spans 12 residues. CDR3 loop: CALQRDYNEQFF. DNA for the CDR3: TGTGCACTTCAGCGGGACTACAATGAGCAGTTCTTC.

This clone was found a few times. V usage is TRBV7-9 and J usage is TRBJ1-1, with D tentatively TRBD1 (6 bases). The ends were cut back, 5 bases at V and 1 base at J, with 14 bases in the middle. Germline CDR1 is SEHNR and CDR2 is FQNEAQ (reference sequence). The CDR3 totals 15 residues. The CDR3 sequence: CASSPWTAGNTEAFF. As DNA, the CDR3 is TGTGCCAGCAGCCCGTGGACAGCGGGGAACACTGAAGCTTTCTTT.

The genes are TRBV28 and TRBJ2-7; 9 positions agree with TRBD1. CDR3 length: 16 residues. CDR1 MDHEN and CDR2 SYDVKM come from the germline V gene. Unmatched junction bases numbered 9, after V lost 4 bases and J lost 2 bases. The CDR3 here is CASSSPGQGGAYEQYV. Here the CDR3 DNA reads TGTGCCAGCAGTTCACCGGGACAGGGTGGGGCCTACGAGCAGTACGTC.

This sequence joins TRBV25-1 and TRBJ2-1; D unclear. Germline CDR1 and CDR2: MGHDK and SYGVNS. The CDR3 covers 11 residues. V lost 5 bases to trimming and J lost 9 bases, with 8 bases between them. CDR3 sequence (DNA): TGTGCCAGCAGTACTTTTACTGAGCAGTTCTTC. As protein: CASSTFTEQFF.

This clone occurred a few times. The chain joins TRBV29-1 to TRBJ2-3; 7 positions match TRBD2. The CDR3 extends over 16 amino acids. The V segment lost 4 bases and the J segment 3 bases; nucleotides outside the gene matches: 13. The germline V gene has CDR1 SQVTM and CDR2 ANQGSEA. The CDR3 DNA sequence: TGCAGCGTTGTGGCGTTTGGCGGGAGAGAGACAGATACGCAGTATTTT. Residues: CSVVAFGGRETDTQYF.

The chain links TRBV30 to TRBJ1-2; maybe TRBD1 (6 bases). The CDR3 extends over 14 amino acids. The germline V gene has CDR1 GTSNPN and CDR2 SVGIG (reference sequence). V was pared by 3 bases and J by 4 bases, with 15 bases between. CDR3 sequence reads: CAWSLAGQPYGYTF. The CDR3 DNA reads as TGTGCCTGGAGCCTCGCCGGACAGCCCTATGGCTACACCTTC.

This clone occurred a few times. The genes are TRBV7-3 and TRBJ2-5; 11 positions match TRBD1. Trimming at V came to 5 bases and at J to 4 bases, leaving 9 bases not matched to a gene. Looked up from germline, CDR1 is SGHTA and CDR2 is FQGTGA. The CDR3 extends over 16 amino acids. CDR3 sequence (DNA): TGTGCCAGCAGCCTATGGGACAGGGGGAATCCAGAGACCCAGTACTTC. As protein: CASSLWDRGNPETQYF. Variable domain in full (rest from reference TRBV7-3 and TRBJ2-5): GAGVSQTPSNKVTEKGKYVELRCDPISGHTALYWYRQSLGQGPEFLIYFQGTGAADDSGLPNDRFFAVRPEGSVSTLKIQRTERGDSAVYLCASSLWDRGNPETQYFGPGTRLLVL.

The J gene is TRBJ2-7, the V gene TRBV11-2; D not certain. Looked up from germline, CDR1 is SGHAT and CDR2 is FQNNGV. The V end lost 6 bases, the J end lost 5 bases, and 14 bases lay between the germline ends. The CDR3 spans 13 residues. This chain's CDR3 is CASRWGMIDEQYF. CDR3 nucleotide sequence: TGTGCCAGCAGGTGGGGTATGATCGACGAGCAGTACTTC.

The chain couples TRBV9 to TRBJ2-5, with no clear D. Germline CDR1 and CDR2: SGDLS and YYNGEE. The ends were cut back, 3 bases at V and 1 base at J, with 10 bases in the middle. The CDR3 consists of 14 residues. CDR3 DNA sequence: TGTGCCAGCAGCGCCCTAGGCCTCCAAGAGACCCAGTACTTC. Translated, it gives CASSALGLQETQYF.

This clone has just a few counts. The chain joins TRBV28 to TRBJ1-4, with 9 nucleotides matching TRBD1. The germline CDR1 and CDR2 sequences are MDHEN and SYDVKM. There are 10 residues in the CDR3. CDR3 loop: CGTGDEKLFF. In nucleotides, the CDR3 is TGTGGGACAGGGGATGAAAAACTGTTTTTT.

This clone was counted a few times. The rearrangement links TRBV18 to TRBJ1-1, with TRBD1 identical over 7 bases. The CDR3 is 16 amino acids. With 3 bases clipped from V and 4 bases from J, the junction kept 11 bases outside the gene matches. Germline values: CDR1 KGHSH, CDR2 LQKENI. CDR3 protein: CASSPPGQPRGTEAFF. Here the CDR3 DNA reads TGTGCCAGCTCACCCCCGGGACAGCCCCGGGGCACTGAAGCTTTCTTT.

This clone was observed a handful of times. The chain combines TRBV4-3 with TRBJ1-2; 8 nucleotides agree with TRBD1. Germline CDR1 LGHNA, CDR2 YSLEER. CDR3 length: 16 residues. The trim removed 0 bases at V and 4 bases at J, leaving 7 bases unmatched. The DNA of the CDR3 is TGCGCCAGCAGCCAAGAGCTTGGACAGGGTGTCTATGGCTACACCTTC. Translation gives CASSQELGQGVYGYTF.

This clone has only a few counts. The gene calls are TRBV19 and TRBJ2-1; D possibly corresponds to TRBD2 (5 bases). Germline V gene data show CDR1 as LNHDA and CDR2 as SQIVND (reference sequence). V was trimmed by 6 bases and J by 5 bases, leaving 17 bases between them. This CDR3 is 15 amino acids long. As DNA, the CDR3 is TGTGCCAGTAGAATCACCCCCGGGATCAACAATGAGCAGTTCTTC. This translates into CASRITPGINNEQFF.

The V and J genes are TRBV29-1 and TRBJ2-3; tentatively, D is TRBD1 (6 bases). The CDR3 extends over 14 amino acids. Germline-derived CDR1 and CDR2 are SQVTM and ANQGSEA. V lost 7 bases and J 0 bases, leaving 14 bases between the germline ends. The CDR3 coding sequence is TGCAGCGCGACAGGAGCCTATAGCACAGATACGCAGTATTTT. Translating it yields CSATGAYSTDTQYF.

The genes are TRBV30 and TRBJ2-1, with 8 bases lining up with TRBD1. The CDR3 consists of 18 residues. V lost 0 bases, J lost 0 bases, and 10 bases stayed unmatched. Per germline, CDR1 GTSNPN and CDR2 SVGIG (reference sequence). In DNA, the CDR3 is TGTGCCTGGAGTGTACCCTGGGACAGGCCAACCTCCTACAATGAGCAGTTCTTC. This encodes CAWSVPWDRPTSYNEQFF. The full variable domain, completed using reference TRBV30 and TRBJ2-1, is SQTIHQWPATLVQPVGSPLSLECTVEGTSNPNLYWYRQAAGRGLQLLFYSVGIGQISSEVPQNLSASRPQDRQFILSSKKLLLSDSGFYLCAWSVPWDRPTSYNEQFFGPGTRLTVL.

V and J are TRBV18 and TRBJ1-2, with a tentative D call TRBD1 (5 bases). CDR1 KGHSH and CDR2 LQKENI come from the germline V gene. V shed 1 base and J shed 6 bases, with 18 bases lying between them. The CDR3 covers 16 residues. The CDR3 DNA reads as TGTGCCAGCTCACCACTTCCGGGCAGGGAGGTTCATGGCTACACCTTC. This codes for CASSPLPGREVHGYTF. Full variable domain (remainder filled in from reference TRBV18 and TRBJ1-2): NAGVMQNPRHLVRRRGQEARLRCSPMKGHSHVYWYRQLPEEGLKFMVYLQKENIIDESGMPKERFSAEFPKEGPSILRIQQVVRGDSAAYFCASSPLPGREVHGYTFGSGTRLTVV.

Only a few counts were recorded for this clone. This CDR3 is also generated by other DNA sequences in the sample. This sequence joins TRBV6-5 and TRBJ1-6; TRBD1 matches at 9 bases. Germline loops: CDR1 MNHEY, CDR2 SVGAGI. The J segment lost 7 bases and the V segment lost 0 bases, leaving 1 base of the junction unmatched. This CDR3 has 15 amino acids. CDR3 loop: CASSYSGQGNSPLHF. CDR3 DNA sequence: TGTGCCAGCAGTTACTCCGGACAGGGGAATTCACCCCTCCACTTT.

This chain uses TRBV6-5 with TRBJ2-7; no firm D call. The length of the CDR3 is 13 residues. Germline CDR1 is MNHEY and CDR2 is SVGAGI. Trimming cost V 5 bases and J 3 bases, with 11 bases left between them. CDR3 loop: CASSRAAGYEQYF. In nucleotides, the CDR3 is TGTGCCAGCAGTAGGGCCGCAGGCTACGAGCAGTACTTC.

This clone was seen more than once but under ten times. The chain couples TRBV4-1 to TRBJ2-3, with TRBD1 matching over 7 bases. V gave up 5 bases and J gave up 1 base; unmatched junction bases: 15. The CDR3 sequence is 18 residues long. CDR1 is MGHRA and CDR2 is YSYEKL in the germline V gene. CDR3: CASSAPGRAGGGTDTQYF. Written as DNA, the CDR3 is TGCGCCAGCAGCGCCCCAGGACGAGCAGGGGGAGGCACAGATACGCAGTATTTT.